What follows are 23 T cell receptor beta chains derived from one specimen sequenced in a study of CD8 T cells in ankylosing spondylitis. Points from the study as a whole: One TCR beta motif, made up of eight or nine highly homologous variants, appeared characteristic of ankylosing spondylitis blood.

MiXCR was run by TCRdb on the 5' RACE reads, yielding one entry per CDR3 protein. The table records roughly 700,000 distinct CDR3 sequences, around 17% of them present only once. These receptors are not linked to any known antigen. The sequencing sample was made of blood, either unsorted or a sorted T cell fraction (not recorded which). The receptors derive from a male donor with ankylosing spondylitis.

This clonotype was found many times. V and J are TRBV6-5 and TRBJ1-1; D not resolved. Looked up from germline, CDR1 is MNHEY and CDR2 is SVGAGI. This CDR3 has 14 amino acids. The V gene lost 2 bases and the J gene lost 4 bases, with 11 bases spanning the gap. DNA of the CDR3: TGTGCCAGCAGTTACGGTGGTATGGCCACTGAAGCTTTCTTT. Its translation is CASSYGGMATEAFF.

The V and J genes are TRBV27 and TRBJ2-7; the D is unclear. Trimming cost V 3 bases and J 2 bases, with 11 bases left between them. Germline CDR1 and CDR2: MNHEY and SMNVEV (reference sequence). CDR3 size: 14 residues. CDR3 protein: CASSFSGTTYEQYF. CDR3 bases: TGTGCCAGCAGTTTTTCCGGCACTACCTACGAGCAGTACTTC.

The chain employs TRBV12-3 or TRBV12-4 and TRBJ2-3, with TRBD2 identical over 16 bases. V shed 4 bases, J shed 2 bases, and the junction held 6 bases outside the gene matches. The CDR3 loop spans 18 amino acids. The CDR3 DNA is TGTGCCAGCAGTTCAGGGACTAGCGGGAGGGAATCCACAGATACGCAGTATTTT. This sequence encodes CASSSGTSGRESTDTQYF.

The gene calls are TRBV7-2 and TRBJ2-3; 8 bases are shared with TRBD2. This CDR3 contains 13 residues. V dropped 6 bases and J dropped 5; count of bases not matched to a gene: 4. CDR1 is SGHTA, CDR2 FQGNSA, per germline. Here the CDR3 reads CASRQAGEDTQYF. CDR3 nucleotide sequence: TGTGCCAGCAGACAAGCGGGAGAAGATACGCAGTATTTT.

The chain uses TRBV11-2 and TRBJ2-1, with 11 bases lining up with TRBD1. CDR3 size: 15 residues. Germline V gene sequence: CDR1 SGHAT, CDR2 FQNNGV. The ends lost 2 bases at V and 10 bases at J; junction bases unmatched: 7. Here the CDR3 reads CASSLRTGGYREQFF. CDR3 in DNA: TGTGCCAGCAGCTTACGGACAGGGGGCTACAGGGAGCAGTTCTTC.

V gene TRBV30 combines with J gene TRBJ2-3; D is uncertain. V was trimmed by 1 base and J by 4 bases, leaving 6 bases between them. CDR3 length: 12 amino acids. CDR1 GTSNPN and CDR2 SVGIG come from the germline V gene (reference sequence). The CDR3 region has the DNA TGTGCCTGGAGTGGGGCCTCAGATACGCAGTATTTT. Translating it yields CAWSGASDTQYF.

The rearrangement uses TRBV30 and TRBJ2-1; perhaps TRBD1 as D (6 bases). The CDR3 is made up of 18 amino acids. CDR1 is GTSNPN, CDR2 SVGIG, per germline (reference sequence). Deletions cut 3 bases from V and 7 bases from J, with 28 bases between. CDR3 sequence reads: CAWRVAGAASAPRNEQFF. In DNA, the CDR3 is TGTGCCTGGAGAGTGGCAGGGGCTGCAAGTGCCCCAAGGAATGAGCAGTTCTTC.

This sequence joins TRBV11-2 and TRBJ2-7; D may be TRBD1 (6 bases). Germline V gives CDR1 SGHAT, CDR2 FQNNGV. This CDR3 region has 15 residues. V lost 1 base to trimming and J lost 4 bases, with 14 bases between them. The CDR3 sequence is CASSLAPGTTYEQYF. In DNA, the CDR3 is TGTGCCAGCAGCTTAGCTCCCGGGACAACTTACGAGCAGTACTTC.

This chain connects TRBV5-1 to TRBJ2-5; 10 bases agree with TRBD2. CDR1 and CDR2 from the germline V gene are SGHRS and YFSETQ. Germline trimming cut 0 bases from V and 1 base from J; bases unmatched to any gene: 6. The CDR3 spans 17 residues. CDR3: CASSLEVLAGAQETQYF. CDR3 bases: TGCGCCAGCAGCTTGGAAGTCCTAGCGGGAGCCCAAGAGACCCAGTACTTC.

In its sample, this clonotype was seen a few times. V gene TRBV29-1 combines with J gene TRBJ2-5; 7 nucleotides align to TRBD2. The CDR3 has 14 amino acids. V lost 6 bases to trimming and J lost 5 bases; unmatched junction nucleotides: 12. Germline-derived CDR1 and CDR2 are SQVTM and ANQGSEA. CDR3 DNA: TGCAGCGTCCCGGATGAGCGGGGTGCGGAGACCCAGTACTTC. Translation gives CSVPDERGAETQYF.

As DNA, the CDR3 is TGCGCCAGCAGCCCGGAAAACTGGGCGGGGCCAGGGGATACGCAGTATTTT. It is translated as CASSPENWAGPGDTQYF. This rearrangement joins TRBV5-1 to TRBJ2-3, with TRBD2 as a possible D gene (6 bases). Germline CDR1 and CDR2: SGHRS and YFSETQ. V was pared by 4 bases and J by 6 bases, with 24 bases between. This CDR3 is built from 17 residues.

CDR3 protein: CSARGRYDYEQYF. The DNA for the CDR3 is TGCAGTGCTAGAGGCAGGTACGACTACGAGCAGTACTTC. The genes are TRBV20-1 and TRBJ2-7; D unclear. V was trimmed by 1 base and J by 3 bases, leaving 10 bases between them. The V gene's germline CDR1 is DFQATT and CDR2 SNEGSKA (reference sequence). CDR3 length: 13 amino acids.

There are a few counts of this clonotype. CDR3: CASNLRGGSYNEQFF. The CDR3 DNA reads as TGTGCCAGCAATCTACGGGGGGGCTCCTACAATGAGCAGTTCTTC. The J gene is TRBJ2-1, the V gene TRBV12-3 or TRBV12-4, with 8 bases identical to TRBD2. The CDR3 extends over 15 amino acids. Germline trimming cut 7 bases from V and 0 bases from J; bases unmatched to any gene: 5.

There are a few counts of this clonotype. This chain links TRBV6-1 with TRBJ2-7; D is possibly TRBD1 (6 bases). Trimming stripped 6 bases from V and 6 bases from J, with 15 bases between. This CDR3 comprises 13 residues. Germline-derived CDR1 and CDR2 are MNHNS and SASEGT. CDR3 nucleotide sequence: TGTGCCAGCAGGGACAGTTCTCTCCCCGAGCAGTACTTC. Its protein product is CASRDSSLPEQYF.

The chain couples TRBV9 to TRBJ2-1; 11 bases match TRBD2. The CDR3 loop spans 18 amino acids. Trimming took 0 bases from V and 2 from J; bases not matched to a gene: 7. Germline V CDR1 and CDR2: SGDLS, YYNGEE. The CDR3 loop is CASSVGGSGGAPYNEQFF. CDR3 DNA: TGTGCCAGCAGCGTAGGAGGTAGCGGGGGGGCCCCCTACAATGAGCAGTTCTTC.

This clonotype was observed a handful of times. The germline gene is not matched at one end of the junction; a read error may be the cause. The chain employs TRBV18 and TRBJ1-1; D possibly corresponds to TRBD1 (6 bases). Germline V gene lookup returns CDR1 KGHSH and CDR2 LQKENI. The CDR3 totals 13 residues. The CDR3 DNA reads TGTGCCAGCTCAGCGTACAGGGAAACTGACGCTTTCTTT. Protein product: CASSAYRETDAFF.

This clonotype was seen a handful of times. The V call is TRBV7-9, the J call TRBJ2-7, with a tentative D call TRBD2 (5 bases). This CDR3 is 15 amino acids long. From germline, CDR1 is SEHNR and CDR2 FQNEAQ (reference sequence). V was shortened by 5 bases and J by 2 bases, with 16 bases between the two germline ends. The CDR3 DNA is TGTGCCAGCAGCCCGGTGGCTAGCCCTGCCTACGAGCAGTACTTC. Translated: CASSPVASPAYEQYF.

The CDR3 loop is CASSPKNIENTEAFF. Here the CDR3 DNA reads TGTGCCAGCTCCCCAAAAAATATAGAGAACACTGAAGCTTTCTTT. The chain couples TRBV18 to TRBJ1-1; no clear D. Per germline, CDR1 KGHSH and CDR2 LQKENI. The CDR3 covers 15 residues. V lost 6 bases and J lost 1, with 15 bases in between.

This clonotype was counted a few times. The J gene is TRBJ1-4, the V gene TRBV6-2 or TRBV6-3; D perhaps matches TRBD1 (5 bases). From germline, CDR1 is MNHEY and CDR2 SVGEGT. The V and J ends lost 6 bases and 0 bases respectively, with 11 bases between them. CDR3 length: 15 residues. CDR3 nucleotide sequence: TGTGCCAGCAGCAGAGACAGCTCAACTAATGAAAAACTGTTTTTT. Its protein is CASSRDSSTNEKLFF.

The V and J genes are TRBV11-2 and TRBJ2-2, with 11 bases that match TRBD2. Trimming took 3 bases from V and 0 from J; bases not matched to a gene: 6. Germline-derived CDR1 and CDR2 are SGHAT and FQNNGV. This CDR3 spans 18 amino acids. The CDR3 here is CASSFPLAGGTNTGELFF. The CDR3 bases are TGTGCCAGCAGCTTCCCTCTAGCGGGAGGAACGAACACCGGGGAGCTGTTTTTT.

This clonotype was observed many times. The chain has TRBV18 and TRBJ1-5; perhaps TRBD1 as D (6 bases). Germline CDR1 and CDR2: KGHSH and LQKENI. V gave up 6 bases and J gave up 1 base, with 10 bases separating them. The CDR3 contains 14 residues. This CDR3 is CASSEGGSNQPQHF. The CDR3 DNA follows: TGTGCCAGCTCCGAGGGGGGGAGCAATCAGCCCCAGCATTTT.

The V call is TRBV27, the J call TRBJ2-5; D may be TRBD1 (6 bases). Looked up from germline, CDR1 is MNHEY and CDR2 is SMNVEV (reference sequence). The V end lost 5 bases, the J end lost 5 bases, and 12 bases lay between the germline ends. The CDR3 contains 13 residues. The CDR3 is CASSRQVRETQYF. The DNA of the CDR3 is TGTGCCAGCAGTCGACAGGTCCGGGAGACCCAGTACTTC.

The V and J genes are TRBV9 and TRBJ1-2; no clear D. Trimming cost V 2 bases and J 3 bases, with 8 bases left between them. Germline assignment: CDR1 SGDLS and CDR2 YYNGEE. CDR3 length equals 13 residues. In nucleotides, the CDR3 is TGTGCCAGCAGCGTTACAGCGGACTATGGCTACACCTTC. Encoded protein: CASSVTADYGYTF. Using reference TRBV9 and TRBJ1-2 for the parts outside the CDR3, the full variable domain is DSGVTQTPKHLITATGQRVTLRCSPRSGDLSVYWYQQSLDQGLQFLIQYYNGEERAKGNILERFSAQQFPDLHSELNLSSLELGDSALYFCASSVTADYGYTFGSGTRLTVV.